Listed below are T cell receptor beta chains from one sample, sequenced in a study of blood T cell repertoires in COVID-19. The repertoire was sequenced with immunoSEQ multiplex PCR; TCRdb's copy has only in-frame clones and lacks some. Of about 160,000 clones in the sample, around 83% were seen once. The sample was peripheral blood. These receptors were taken from a man between 65 and 79 years old who had recovered from COVID-19. Both conserved end residues are part of each CDR3. The D gene is left open where the match is weak. Size tells how often a clone was seen (once, few, many) or the class of an expanded clone, and some rows leave it out.

v_call	d_call	j_call	clone_size	cdr3_nt	cdr3_aa
TRBV7-2	TRBD1	TRBJ2-5	NA	TGTGCCAGCAGCCCTAATTATGGGACAGCAACCCAGACCCAGTACTTC	CASSPNYGTATQTQYF
TRBV30	NA	TRBJ1-6	few	TGTGCCTGCGACAGTATATCCTATAATTCACCCCTCCACTTT	CACDSISYNSPLHF
TRBV7-9	NA	TRBJ1-1	NA	TGTGCCAGCGAACAGAACACTGAAGCTTTCTTT	CASEQNTEAFF
TRBV7-9	TRBD1	TRBJ1-3	NA	TGTGCCAGCAGCTTTGGACAGGGCTCTGGAAACACCATATATTTT	CASSFGQGSGNTIYF
TRBV5-4	TRBD2	TRBJ2-5	NA	TGTGCCAGCAGCCTCCCAACCGGGACTAGCGGGAGGGGGGGGGAGACCCAGTACTTC	CASSLPTGTSGRGGETQYF
TRBV18	TRBD2	TRBJ2-1	NA	TGTGCCAGCTCACCACTTCGACTAGCGGGAGGGCCGCATGAGCAGTTCTTC	CASSPLRLAGGPHEQFF
TRBV4-1	NA	TRBJ2-7	NA	TGCGCCAGCAGCCAAGATTTAGCCTACGAGCAGTACTTC	CASSQDLAYEQYF
TRBV3-1/TRBV3-2	TRBD1	TRBJ2-7	NA	TGTGCCAGCAGCATAGGGGACAGAAGTTACTACGAGCAGTACTTC	CASSIGDRSYYEQYF
TRBV5-1	NA	TRBJ2-2	NA	TGCGCCAGCAGCTTGGCAGGGCCTAAGAACACCGGGGAGCTGTTTTTT	CASSLAGPKNTGELFF
TRBV19	TRBD2	TRBJ2-2	NA	TGTGCCAGTAGTATAGACGGACTAGCGGGGAACACCGGGGAGCTGTTTTTT	CASSIDGLAGNTGELFF
TRBV11-2	NA	TRBJ2-7	NA	TGTGCCAGCAGCTCCCAGTACGTCCAGTACTTC	CASSSQYVQYF
TRBV6-1	NA	TRBJ1-1	NA	TGTGCCAGCAGTGATTCGAACGAGGCTTTCTTT	CASSDSNEAFF
TRBV6-4	NA	TRBJ2-5	NA	TGTGCCAGCAGTCCCGACCGTTACGGGGAGACCCAGTACTTC	CASSPDRYGETQYF
TRBV5-1	NA	TRBJ2-2	NA	TGCGCCAGCAGCTTGTCAGACTCCGGGGAGCTGTTTTTT	CASSLSDSGELFF
TRBV3-1/TRBV3-2	NA	TRBJ1-1	NA	TGTGCCAGCAGCCAGATATCGGGTGGGACTGAAGCTTTCTTT	CASSQISGGTEAFF
TRBV18	TRBD1	TRBJ1-5	NA	TGTGCCAGCTCAAGATCGACGACAGGGCACAATCAGCCCCAGCATTTT	CASSRSTTGHNQPQHF
TRBV4-3	TRBD1	TRBJ1-1	NA	TGCGCCAGCAGCCAAGGGGGCGTCGGACAGGTTAACACTGAAGCTTTCTTT	CASSQGGVGQVNTEAFF
TRBV6-5	NA	TRBJ1-5	NA	TGTGCCAGCAGCTTCGGACGGGAAAATCAGCCCCAGCATTTT	CASSFGRENQPQHF
TRBV29-1	TRBD1	TRBJ1-2	many	TGCAGCGTTGGGACAGGGGGCATCCTGGGCTACACCTTC	CSVGTGGILGYTF
TRBV18	TRBD1	TRBJ2-1	NA	TGTGCCAGCTCAGCCGGGACAGGGGTGAATGAGCAGTTCTTC	CASSAGTGVNEQFF
TRBV20-1	NA	TRBJ2-5	NA	TGCAGGGCGGCGGGGTGGGGGGCCCAGTACTTC	CRAAGWGAQYF
TRBV7-2	NA	TRBJ2-3	NA	TGTGCCAGCAGCTTCCCCGAAGGTGGGAGCGTAGATACGCAGTATTTT	CASSFPEGGSVDTQYF
TRBV19	TRBD1	TRBJ1-5	NA	TGTGCCAGTAGTAGGGACAGGGCGGGGGGACAGCCCCAGCATTTT	CASSRDRAGGQPQHF
TRBV30	NA	TRBJ1-5	NA	TGTGCCTGGAGTCAGGACAGCACCAATCAGCCCCAGCATTTT	CAWSQDSTNQPQHF
TRBV4-3	NA	TRBJ2-1	NA	TGCGCCAGCAGCCAAGACCTAGCACGGTCCTACAATGAGCAGTTCTTC	CASSQDLARSYNEQFF
TRBV24-1	NA	TRBJ1-2	NA	TGTGCCACCAGTAATTCTGCGTCCTCCGGGGGCTACACCTTC	CATSNSASSGGYTF
TRBV7-2	TRBD2	TRBJ2-1	NA	TGTGCCAGCAGCTTAGCGGGACTAGCGGGAGTTGGGGAGCAGTTCTTC	CASSLAGLAGVGEQFF
TRBV5-1	NA	TRBJ2-7	NA	TGCGCCAGCAGCTATGACGCCGAGGTCGAGCAGTACTTC	CASSYDAEVEQYF
TRBV28	TRBD1	TRBJ1-2	NA	TGTGCCAGCAGAAAGACAGGGTTTGGGTACGGCTACACCTTC	CASRKTGFGYGYTF
TRBV6-6	TRBD2	TRBJ2-1	NA	TGTGCCAGTAAGACTAGCGGGGCCAGTGGTGAGCAGTTCTTC	CASKTSGASGEQFF
TRBV5-5	NA	TRBJ1-5	NA	TGTGCCAGCAGCGGAGGGACCAATCAGCCCCAGCATTTT	CASSGGTNQPQHF
TRBV5-1	NA	TRBJ2-3	NA	TGCGCCAGCAGCTCCGGGACAGATACGCAGTATTTT	CASSSGTDTQYF
TRBV3-1/TRBV3-2	NA	TRBJ1-3	NA	TGTGCCAGCAGCCAAGGACAGCTGTTACCTGGAAACACCATATATTTT	CASSQGQLLPGNTIYF
TRBV28	TRBD1	TRBJ1-4	NA	TGTGCCAGCAGTTTGAGCCAGGGGGCAGAAAAACTGTTTTTT	CASSLSQGAEKLFF
TRBV6-5	NA	TRBJ1-2	NA	TGTGCCAGCAGCGACCCTAGACGAACAAACTATGGCTACACCTTC	CASSDPRRTNYGYTF
TRBV5-1	NA	TRBJ1-2	once	TGCGCCAGCAGCTCTAGGGCTGCAGGGCCTGGCTACACCTTC	CASSSRAAGPGYTF
TRBV18	TRBD1	TRBJ2-7	NA	TGTGCCAGCTCACAAGGACAGGGGGCGCCGCACGAGCAGTACTTC	CASSQGQGAPHEQYF
TRBV18	TRBD1	TRBJ1-2	NA	TGTGCCAGCTCACCTGCTGGACAGGGCCTTACCTATGGCTACACCTTC	CASSPAGQGLTYGYTF
TRBV6-5	NA	TRBJ2-3	NA	TGTGCCAGCAGTTTGGTTGGACTCGCAGTTTGGTATTTT	CASSLVGLAVWYF
TRBV7-6	NA	TRBJ2-6	NA	TGTGCCAGCAGCTTAGCGCGTCACAGGGAAAGCTCTGGGGCCAACGTCCTGACTTTC	CASSLARHRESSGANVLTF
TRBV25-1	NA	TRBJ1-1	NA	TGTGCCAGCAGTGAATGGAGGGATTCCTCTGAAGCTTTCTTT	CASSEWRDSSEAFF
TRBV19	NA	TRBJ2-7	NA	TGTGCCAGTAGTATGGTCGGGGAGGCCTACGAGCAGTACTTC	CASSMVGEAYEQYF
TRBV21-1	NA	TRBJ2-7	NA	TGTGCCAGCAGCCCTCGGCGGACAGACGACCACCCATACGAGCAGTACTTC	CASSPRRTDDHPYEQYF
TRBV12-3/TRBV12-4	TRBD1	TRBJ1-2	NA	TGTGCCAGCAGGGGACAGGGGGCGCCTGGCTACACCTTC	CASRGQGAPGYTF
TRBV19	NA	TRBJ1-1	NA	TGTGCCAGTCAGACAGCCGTGGTTGGCACTGAAGCTTTCTTT	CASQTAVVGTEAFF
TRBV19	TRBD2	TRBJ2-7	NA	TGTGCCAGTAGTATCGGGACTAGCGGACCAATTTACGAGCAGTACTTC	CASSIGTSGPIYEQYF
TRBV19	NA	TRBJ1-5	NA	TGTGCCAGTAGTCGACTGGAGGGCAATCAGCCCCAGCATTTT	CASSRLEGNQPQHF
TRBV14	NA	TRBJ2-2	few	TGTGCCAGCAGCCAAGTGGAGGGGGGGGAGCTGTTTTTT	CASSQVEGGELFF
TRBV24-1	TRBD1	TRBJ2-6	NA	TGTGCCACCAGTGAAGGACAGGGGGAAGCTGGGGCCAACGTCCTGACTTTC	CATSEGQGEAGANVLTF
TRBV5-1	NA	TRBJ1-2	NA	TGCGCCAGCAGCCCCGGCCACGCGACAGCTAACTATGGCTACACCTTC	CASSPGHATANYGYTF
TRBV11-2	TRBD2	TRBJ2-3	NA	TGTGCCAGCAGCTTAGAATCGGCGGGGGAACGGCATTTT	CASSLESAGERHF
TRBV19	NA	TRBJ2-6	NA	TGTGCCAGTAGTCCTAGTCGGGCCAACGTCCTGACTTTC	CASSPSRANVLTF
TRBV13	NA	TRBJ2-3	NA	TGTGCCAGCAGCTTAAGGAGTGAAACTAGCACAGATACGCAGTATTTT	CASSLRSETSTDTQYF